The T cell receptor beta chain described here comes from a study of OX40 agonist ivuxolimab in advanced cancers. A note on the overall study: Ivuxolimab, which targeted the costimulatory receptor OX40 (CD134), was an agonistic, fully human IgG2 monoclonal antibody. Intravenous ivuxolimab was administered to patients every 2 weeks at six dose levels: 0.01, 0.1, 0.3, 1.5, 3 and 10 mg/kg. Of the roughly 52 dose-escalation patients, hepatocellular carcinoma was present in about 19, melanoma in approximately 15, renal cell carcinoma in 9 and head and neck cancer in 9. In the dose-escalation cohort, around four fifths of patients were male, and the mean age was 60 years with a range of about 20 to 80. Patients were allowed to have had prior anti-PD-1, anti-PD-L1 or anti-CTLA-4 therapy, and 30% to 40% of the dose-escalation patients had previously received checkpoint inhibitors. Three dose-escalation patients achieved partial responses, one with hepatocellular carcinoma and two with cutaneous melanoma. Peripheral TCRbeta sequencing was intended to test whether TCR sequence diversity was altered and clonal T-cell expansion was caused by ivuxolimab. The paper describes the monotherapy dose-escalation part (N ≈ 49 patients) of the phase I trial of ivuxolimab. General study outcomes and caveats: Low levels of normalized T-cell clonal expansion were also shown by some nonresponding patients. After ivuxolimab, CD8+ T cells had more expanded clones than CD4+ T cells on average. At doses from 0.1 to 3.0 mg/kg, clonal expansion was seen in both CD4+ and CD8+ blood T cells between baseline and week 6. The antigen specificity of the clonally expanded peripheral T cells was not determined. In partial responders in the 0.1-3.0 mg/kg groups, normalized peripheral clonal expansion was found to be among the lowest, especially among CD8+ T cells.

Concerning this clone: Its antigen target is currently unknown. Base qualities are missing; no much larger clone stands one base away.

The trial excluded patients who had a history of autoimmune disease or were on systemic immunosuppression. In every dose cohort, peripheral blood was drawn for TCR sequencing at baseline, cycle 4 day 1, and cycle 7 day 1. Samples were obtained from an open-label, multicenter, first-in-human phase I dose-escalation trial of ivuxolimab. Adults with locally advanced or metastatic melanoma, renal cell, hepatocellular, or head and neck squamous cell carcinoma were enrolled in the trial. Before TCR sequencing, CD4+ T cells and CD8+ T cells were sorted from peripheral blood as separate populations. To sequence the TCRbeta CDR3 region, genomic DNA was isolated from the sorted cells. TCRbeta CDR3 regions were sequenced using the immunoSEQ Assay. TCRdb retrieved this table from immuneACCESS and kept in-frame rearrangements only. Not all clones are present; in checked studies, unresolved V genes account for under half, and no reason is known for the remainder. The sample profile shows approximately 60,000 clones; 77% of them were found once. The ten biggest clones cover approximately 6% of the sample.

From a lookup of the germline V gene, CDR1 and CDR2 are KGHSH and LQKENI. V is cut by 2 bases and J by 6 bases, and the space between the germline ends is 11 bases. Reading from cysteine to phenylalanine, the CDR3 counts 13 amino acids. The retained sequence is limited to the CDR3, 39 bases, with the frame set at the first base. Sequencing used CD4+ or CD8+ T cells sorted from blood, obtained in a trial of the OX40 agonist ivuxolimab. Recombination connected TRBV18 to TRBJ2-7; TRBD2 is a possible D gene, resting on 6 matching bases. The clonotype was recovered from an adult with an advanced solid tumor such as melanoma, head and neck, liver or kidney cancer. The nucleotide sequence reads TGTGCCAGCTCACCATTTCAGGGAGGCGAGCAGTACTTC. It encodes CASSPFQGGEQYF.